The 13 T cell receptor beta chains given below trace back to one sample, sequenced in a study of T-cell reconstitution after alpha-beta-depleted transplantation in children. The TCRbeta library was prepared with unique molecular identifiers. One entry per CDR3 protein, called by TCRdb with MiXCR from the PCR reads. The sample has 350,000 to 450,000 distinct CDR3 sequences, 20% seen once; the top ten hold around 4%. The sequencing here drew on PBMCs from the stem cell graft donor, taken from the stem cell graft. Receptors originate from a human donor who donated a stem cell graft to a child with acute myeloid leukemia.

J is TRBJ1-2 and V is TRBV7-2, with D maybe TRBD1 (6 bases). Per germline, CDR1 SGHTA and CDR2 FQGNSA. The CDR3 extends over 14 amino acids. Trimming stripped 1 base from V and 4 bases from J, with 10 bases between. CDR3 loop: CASSLGQAPYGYTF. The DNA for the CDR3 is TGTGCCAGCAGCTTAGGACAGGCTCCCTATGGCTACACCTTC.

The chain recombines TRBV28 with TRBJ2-7, with unresolved D. With 9 bases removed from V and 0 bases from J, the gap between germline ends came to 6 bases. The CDR3 is made up of 11 amino acids. Germline V gene data show CDR1 as MDHEN and CDR2 as SYDVKM. CDR3 bases: TGTGCCAGGGCCTGCTCCTACGAGCAGTACTTC. It encodes CARACSYEQYF.

This clonotype is deemed medium-sized. The gene calls are TRBV10-2 and TRBJ2-7; TRBD1 agrees at 8 bases. This CDR3 spans 14 amino acids. Looked up from germline, CDR1 is WSHSY and CDR2 is SAAADI. Trimming took 0 bases from V and 3 from J; bases not matched to a gene: 1. This CDR3 is CASSESGQGYEQYF. CDR3 bases: TGCGCCAGCAGTGAGTCCGGACAGGGCTACGAGCAGTACTTC.

CDR3 sequence (DNA): TGCGCCAGCAGCCGGGACAGTCCAAGTCAAGCAGATACGCAGTATTTT. Translation gives CASSRDSPSQADTQYF. V usage is TRBV5-1 and J usage is TRBJ2-3; 7 positions agree with TRBD1. The CDR3 contains 16 residues. Germline V gene lookup returns CDR1 SGHRS and CDR2 YFSETQ. Trimming removed 4 bases from V and 4 bases from J; junction bases left unmatched: 12.

This chain uses TRBV25-1 with TRBJ2-7; the match to TRBD1 covers 8 bases. With 5 bases clipped from V and 2 bases from J, the junction kept 8 bases outside the gene matches. The CDR3 totals 15 residues. Looked up from germline, CDR1 is MGHDK and CDR2 is SYGVNS. CDR3 in DNA: TGTGCCAGCAGTCACCGGGACAGGAGCACCTACGAGCAGTACTTC. Protein sequence: CASSHRDRSTYEQYF.

The chain combines TRBV29-1 with TRBJ2-2; no clear D. The CDR3 loop spans 11 amino acids. V was clipped by 7 bases and J by 6 bases, with 9 bases between them. From germline, CDR1 is SQVTM and CDR2 ANQGSEA. The CDR3 sequence is CSAEGPGELFF. CDR3 DNA sequence: TGCAGCGCCGAAGGCCCCGGGGAGCTGTTTTTT.

This clonotype has a single count. The genes are TRBV28 and TRBJ2-7; TRBD2 is a possible D gene (5 bases). CDR3 length: 12 residues. V was clipped by 9 bases and J by 0 bases, with 9 bases between them. In germline, CDR1 is MDHEN, CDR2 SYDVKM. CDR3 in DNA: TGTGCCAGTCAGGACTTCTCCTACGAGCAGTACTTC. Encoded protein: CASQDFSYEQYF. The variable domain in full, completed from reference TRBV28 and TRBJ2-7, reads DVKVTQSSRYLVKRTGEKVFLECVQDMDHENMFWYRQDPGLGLRLIYFSYDVKMKEKGDIPEGYSVSREKKERFSLILESASTNQTSMYLCASQDFSYEQYFGPGTRLTVT.

This clonotype was detected a few times. This rearrangement joins TRBV20-1 to TRBJ2-5; TRBD2 matches at 7 bases. The length of the CDR3 is 15 residues. J gave up 7 bases and V 0 bases, and 11 bases lay outside the gene matches. In germline, CDR1 is DFQATT, CDR2 SNEGSKA (reference sequence). CDR3 bases: TGCAGTGCTAGAGATCTAGCGGAACCCTCAGGGACCCAGTACTTC. Its protein is CSARDLAEPSGTQYF.

This clonotype was counted ten times or more. CDR3 coding DNA: TGTGCCAGCAGCTTAGCGCCGGGACTTGTGGGCAATGAGCAGTTCTTC. Translating it yields CASSLAPGLVGNEQFF. The genes are TRBV7-2 and TRBJ2-1, with D maybe TRBD2 (6 bases). The V gene lost 0 bases and the J gene lost 6 bases, with 15 bases spanning the gap. This CDR3 contains 16 residues. Per germline, CDR1 SGHTA and CDR2 FQGNSA.

This clonotype has ten or more counts. The chain joins TRBV10-3 to TRBJ2-5; D remains unclear. V was cut by 3 bases and J by 5 bases, with 10 bases left in between. CDR1 and CDR2 from the germline V gene are ENHRY and SYGVKD. The length of the CDR3 is 13 residues. CDR3 protein: CAISDVQRETQYF. CDR3 coding DNA: TGTGCCATCAGTGATGTACAGAGGGAGACCCAGTACTTC.

The chain combines TRBV18 with TRBJ2-3; D call uncertain. With 2 bases removed from V and 4 bases from J, the gap between germline ends came to 4 bases. The CDR3 loop spans 12 amino acids. Germline loops: CDR1 KGHSH, CDR2 LQKENI. The CDR3 reads CASSPFPDTQYF. The CDR3 DNA reads TGTGCCAGCTCACCATTCCCAGATACGCAGTATTTT.

The chain combines TRBV25-1 with TRBJ1-4; no clear D. Germline V gene data show CDR1 as MGHDK and CDR2 as SYGVNS. The CDR3 consists of 12 residues. V shed 6 bases and J shed 6 bases, with 8 bases lying between them. As DNA, the CDR3 is TGTGCCAGCAGCCACATGGATGAAAAACTGTTTTTT. The encoded protein is CASSHMDEKLFF.

The chain is built from TRBV12-3 or TRBV12-4 and TRBJ2-1; D may be TRBD1 (7 bases). The CDR3 sequence is 15 residues long. V was pared by 1 base and J by 6 bases, with 13 bases between. The CDR3 is CASSLGLRDSNEQFF. CDR3 DNA: TGTGCCAGCAGTTTAGGATTGCGGGACAGCAATGAGCAGTTCTTC.